The T cell receptor beta chain under discussion was sequenced for a study of cytomegalovirus exposure and HLA in healthy donors. Study-level background: Genotyping showed 70% to 90% of fewer than 500 donors falling in the Caucasian-associated ancestry cluster.

Study results and caveats: An analysis was carried out later, and it reportedly showed fewer N-insertions in an Asian-associated ancestry cluster than the approximately 700-donor mean. The authors later found HLA-associated TCR beta chains more clonally expanded than equally common others.

As concerns this clone: Its antigen is unknown.

Germline V gene data show CDR1 as SGHAT and CDR2 as FQNNGV. The length of the CDR3 is 12 residues. The V end lost 0 bases, the J end lost 13 bases, and 11 bases lay between the germline ends. Researchers ran the PCR with 60 Vbeta and 13 Jbeta primers. The table came from immunoSEQ multiplex PCR; TCRdb's copy has only in-frame clones and leaves some out. The sample shows fewer than 150,000 clones, about four fifths of them seen only once. The V call is TRBV11-2, the J call TRBJ2-3; weak D call: TRBD2 (5 bases). The sequence was obtained from a man aged 35-49 years in good health and CMV-seropositive. Specimen: PBMCs. CDR3 region: CASSLDRGREYF. As DNA, the CDR3 is TGTGCCAGCAGCTTAGATCGGGGAAGGGAGTATTTT.